This entry concerns a single TCR beta chain. Antigen specificity is unknown. These data belong to a study of tumor-infiltrating lymphocytes in localized non-small cell lung cancer. Study-level background: Several tumor histologies, both smoking statuses, and some post-neoadjuvant chemotherapy samples were included.

The CDR3 has 14 residues. V was pared by 0 bases and J by 2 bases, with 8 bases between. Germline V gene sequence: CDR1 SGHAT, CDR2 FQNNGV. Clones were read by immunoSEQ multiplex PCR, and TCRdb kept only the in-frame ones, dropping some. The sample holds some 7,800 clones, about 74% seen once. Broader study findings: Higher tumor T cell infiltration than in uninvolved lung was supported by TCRbeta sequencing. TCR sequencing covered a subset of patients with enough tissue.

This chain uses TRBV11-2 with TRBJ2-7, with no clear D. The sample comprised uninvolved lung tissue not adjacent to the tumor. The sequence derives from a human donor with non-small cell lung cancer. CDR3 nucleotide sequence: TGTGCCAGCAGCTTAGATTCGAGTACCTACGAGCAGTACTTC. Translating it yields CASSLDSSTYEQYF.